This T cell receptor (beta chain) was sequenced for a study of CD8 T cells in Susac syndrome (dated by TCRdb to between 2019 and 2020). For the study in its entirety: Whether CD8+ T cell activation and differentiation in Susac syndrome was antigen driven was tested using repertoire sequencing. Clonality of the CD8+ T cell repertoire was compared between roughly 13 healthy donors, approximately 14 Susac syndrome patients and roughly 16 multiple sclerosis patients. Study-wide findings and limitations: The study acknowledged that relatively few individuals were included in the TCR sequencing and HLA analysis.

High-throughput TCR beta sequencing profiled peripheral blood CD8+ and CD4+ T cells from healthy donors, Susac syndrome patients and multiple sclerosis patients. Multiple sclerosis controls were treatment-naive patients with stable or active relapsing-remitting disease fulfilling revised McDonald criteria. CD8+ TEMRA cells were enriched by FACS, while bulk CD8+ and CD4+ T cells were purified by magnetic negative isolation. Blood was collected in EDTA tubes and processed within 24 hours, with PBMCs isolated through density gradient centrifugation. PBMCs intended for TCR sequencing were cryopreserved in liquid nitrogen and thawed later in a water bath at 37 degrees C. The sorted or isolated CD4+, CD8+ and CD8+ TEMRA cells had a purity of 90% or higher. This clonotype was seen a few times. Which antigen it targets is not known. No much larger clone is present one base from it, and per-base qualities are unavailable.

In the germline V gene, CDR1 corresponds to SNHLY and CDR2 to FYNNEI. Trimming at the junction amounts to 3 bases on V and 8 bases on J, and the germline ends lie 5 bases apart. From cysteine to phenylalanine, the CDR3 is 12 amino acids long. Only the CDR3 part of the read is kept: 36 bases, read in frame from the first base. RNA was extracted using the RNeasy kit, and roughly 0.45 to 1 microgram was reverse transcribed with random hexamers. TCR beta CDR3 regions were amplified with the immunoSEQ multiplex PCR assay covering 54 Vbeta and 13 Jbeta segments. PCR amplification bias was corrected by using a synthetic template baseline for primer optimization and computational correction. Per the original workflow: Reads were annotated to V, D and J genes per IMGT and analyzed with immunoSEQ Analyzer, keeping only productive sequences. Clonality was computed as one minus Shannon entropy normalized by log2 of the number of productive unique sequences. Public and private clones were assessed among the 100 most prevalent clones of each patient and control. A clone was defined as Susac-specific if it was absent from the healthy and MS cohorts, from roughly 1,000 published viral clones and from other ImmuneACCESS disease sequences. TCRdb ran its own pipeline on the public reads, namely fastp trimming at Q25 and MiXCR clone calling, and kept in-frame beta chains. CDR3 protein sequences are deduplicated, and each keeps its most common genes and DNA. The V and J calls were not made by the authors but by TCRdb's processing. For this sample the table gives around 140,000 distinct CDR3 sequences, of which around 75% were detected only once. About 0.51% of the sample lies in the top ten.

Source material: CD8+ T cells from PBMCs. This chain is built from TRBV2 and TRBJ1-6; the D gene lacks a confident call. This clonotype was sampled from a human donor with multiple sclerosis. At the DNA level, the sequence is TGTGCCAGCAGTGACGGGTATTCACCCCTCCACTTT. This yields the protein CASSDGYSPLHF.